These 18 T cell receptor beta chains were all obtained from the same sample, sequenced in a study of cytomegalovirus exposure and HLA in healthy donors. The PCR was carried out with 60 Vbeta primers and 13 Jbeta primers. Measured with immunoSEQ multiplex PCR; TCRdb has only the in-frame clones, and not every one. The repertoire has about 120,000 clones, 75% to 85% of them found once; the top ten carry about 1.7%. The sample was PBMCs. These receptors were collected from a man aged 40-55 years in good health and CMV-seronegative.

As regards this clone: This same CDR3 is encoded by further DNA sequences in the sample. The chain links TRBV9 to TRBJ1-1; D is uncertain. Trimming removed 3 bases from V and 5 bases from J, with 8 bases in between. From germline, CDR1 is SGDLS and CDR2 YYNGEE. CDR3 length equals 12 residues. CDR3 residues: CASSATGTEAFF. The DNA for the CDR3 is TGTGCCAGCAGCGCCACGGGGACTGAAGCTTTCTTT.

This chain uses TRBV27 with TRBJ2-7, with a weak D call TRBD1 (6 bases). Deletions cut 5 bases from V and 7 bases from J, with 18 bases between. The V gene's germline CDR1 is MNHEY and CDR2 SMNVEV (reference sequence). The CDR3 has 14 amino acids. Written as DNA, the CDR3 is TGTGCCAGCAGTAAACAGGGCCCGGCGGGTGAGCAGTACTTC. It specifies CASSKQGPAGEQYF.

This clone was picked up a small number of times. The CDR3 loop reads CASSVGPSQNLRLGVDGYTF. CDR3 in DNA: TGTGCCAGCAGCGTAGGCCCATCACAGAACCTTCGTCTAGGGGTAGATGGCTACACCTTC. V is TRBV9 and J is TRBJ1-2, with D possibly being TRBD1 (5 bases). Trimming stripped 0 bases from V and 6 bases from J, with 30 bases between. The CDR3 spans 20 residues. Germline CDR1 reads SGDLS; CDR2 reads YYNGEE.

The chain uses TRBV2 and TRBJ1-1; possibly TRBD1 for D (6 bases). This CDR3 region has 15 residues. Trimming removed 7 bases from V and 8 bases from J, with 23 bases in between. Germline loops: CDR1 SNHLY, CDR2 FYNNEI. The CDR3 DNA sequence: TGTGCCAGCACAGCTGGGGCCACAGGGAAACCCGAAGCTTTCTTT. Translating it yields CASTAGATGKPEAFF.

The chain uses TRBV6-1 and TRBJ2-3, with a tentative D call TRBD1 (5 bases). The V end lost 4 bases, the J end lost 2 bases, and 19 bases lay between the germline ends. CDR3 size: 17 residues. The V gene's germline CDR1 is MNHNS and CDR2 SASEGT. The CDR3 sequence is CASSGAGRSIPTDTQYF. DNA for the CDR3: TGTGCCAGCAGTGGTGCAGGGCGATCTATCCCCACAGATACGCAGTATTTT.

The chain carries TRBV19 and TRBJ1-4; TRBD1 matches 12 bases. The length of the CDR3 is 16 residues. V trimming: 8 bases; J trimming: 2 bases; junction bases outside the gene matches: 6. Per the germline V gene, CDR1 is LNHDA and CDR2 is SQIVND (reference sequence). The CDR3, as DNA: TGTGCCAGTGGCGGGACAGGGGGCATTACTAATGAAAAACTGTTTTTT. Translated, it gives CASGGTGGITNEKLFF.

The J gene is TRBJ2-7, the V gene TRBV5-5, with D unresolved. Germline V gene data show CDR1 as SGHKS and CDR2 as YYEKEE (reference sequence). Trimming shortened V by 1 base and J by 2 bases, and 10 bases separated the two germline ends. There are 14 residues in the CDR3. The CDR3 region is CASSLWPPPYEQYF. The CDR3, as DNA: TGTGCCAGCAGCTTGTGGCCCCCACCCTACGAGCAGTACTTC.

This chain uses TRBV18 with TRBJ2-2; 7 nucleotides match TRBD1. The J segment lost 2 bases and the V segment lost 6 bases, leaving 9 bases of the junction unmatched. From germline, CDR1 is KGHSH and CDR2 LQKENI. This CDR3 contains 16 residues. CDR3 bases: TGTGCCAGCTCCAAAAGGGGGACAGATAACACCGGGGAGCTGTTTTTT. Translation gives CASSKRGTDNTGELFF. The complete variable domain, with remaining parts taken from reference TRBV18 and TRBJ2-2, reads NAGVMQNPRHLVRRRGQEARLRCSPMKGHSHVYWYRQLPEEGLKFMVYLQKENIIDESGMPKERFSAEFPKEGPSILRIQQVVRGDSAAYFCASSKRGTDNTGELFFGEGSRLTVL.

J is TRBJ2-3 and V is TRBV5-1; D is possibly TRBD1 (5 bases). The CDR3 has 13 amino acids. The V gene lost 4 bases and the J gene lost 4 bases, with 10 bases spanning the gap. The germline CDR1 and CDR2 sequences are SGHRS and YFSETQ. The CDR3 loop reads CASSPQVADTQYF. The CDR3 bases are TGCGCCAGCAGCCCACAGGTTGCAGATACGCAGTATTTT.

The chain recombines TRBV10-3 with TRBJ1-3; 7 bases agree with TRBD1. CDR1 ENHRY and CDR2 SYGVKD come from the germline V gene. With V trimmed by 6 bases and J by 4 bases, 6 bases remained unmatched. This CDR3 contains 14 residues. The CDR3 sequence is CAISGTGVGNTIYF. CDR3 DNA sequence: TGTGCCATCAGCGGAACAGGGGTAGGAAACACCATATATTTT.

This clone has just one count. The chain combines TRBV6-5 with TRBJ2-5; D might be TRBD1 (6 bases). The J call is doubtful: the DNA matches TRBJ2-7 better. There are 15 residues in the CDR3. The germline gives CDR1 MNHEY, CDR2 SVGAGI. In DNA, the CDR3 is TGTGCCAGCAGGTATTTCGTCCAGGGGTTTTTCGAGCAGTACTTC. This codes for CASRYFVQGFFEQYF.

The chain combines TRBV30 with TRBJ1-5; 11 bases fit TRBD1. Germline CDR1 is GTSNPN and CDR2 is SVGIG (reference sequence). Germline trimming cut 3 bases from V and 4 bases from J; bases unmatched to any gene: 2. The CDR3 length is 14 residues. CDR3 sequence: CAWSRDRGNQPQHF. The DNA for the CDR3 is TGTGCCTGGAGCCGGGACAGGGGGAATCAGCCCCAGCATTTT.

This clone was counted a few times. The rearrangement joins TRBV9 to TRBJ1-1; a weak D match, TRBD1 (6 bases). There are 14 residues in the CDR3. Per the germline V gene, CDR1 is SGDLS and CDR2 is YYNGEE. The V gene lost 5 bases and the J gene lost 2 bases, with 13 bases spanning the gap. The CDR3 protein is CASSTQGRNTEAFF. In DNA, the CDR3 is TGTGCCAGCAGTACACAGGGTCGAAACACTGAAGCTTTCTTT.

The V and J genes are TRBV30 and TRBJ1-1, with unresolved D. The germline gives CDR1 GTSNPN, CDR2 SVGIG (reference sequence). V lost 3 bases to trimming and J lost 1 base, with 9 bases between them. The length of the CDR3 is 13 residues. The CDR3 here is CAWRFSANTEAFF. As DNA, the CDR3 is TGTGCCTGGAGGTTTAGTGCGAACACTGAAGCTTTCTTT.

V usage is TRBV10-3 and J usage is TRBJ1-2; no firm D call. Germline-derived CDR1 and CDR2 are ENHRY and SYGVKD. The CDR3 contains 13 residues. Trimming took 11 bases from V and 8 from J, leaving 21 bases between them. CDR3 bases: TGTGCCGCCTCCGTGGCAGATAATTGGGGCTACACCTTC. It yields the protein CAASVADNWGYTF.

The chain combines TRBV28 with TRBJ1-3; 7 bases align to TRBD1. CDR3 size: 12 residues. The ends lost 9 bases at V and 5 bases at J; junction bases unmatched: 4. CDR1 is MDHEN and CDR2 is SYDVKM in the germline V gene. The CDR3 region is CASSGQRNTIYF. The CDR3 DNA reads TGTGCCAGTTCGGGACAGCGAAACACCATATATTTT.

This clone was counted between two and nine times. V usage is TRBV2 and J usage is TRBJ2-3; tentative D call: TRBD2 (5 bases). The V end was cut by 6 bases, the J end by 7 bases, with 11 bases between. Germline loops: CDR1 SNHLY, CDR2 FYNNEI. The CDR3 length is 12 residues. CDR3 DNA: TGTGCCAGCAGAGGTGGAGGTTATACGCAGTATTTT. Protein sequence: CASRGGGYTQYF. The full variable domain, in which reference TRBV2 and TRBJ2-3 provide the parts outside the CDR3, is EPEVTQTPSHQVTQMGQEVILRCVPISNHLYFYWYRQILGQKVEFLVSFYNNEISEKSEIFDDQFSVERPDGSNFTLKIRSTKLEDSAMYFCASRGGGYTQYFGPGTRLTVL.

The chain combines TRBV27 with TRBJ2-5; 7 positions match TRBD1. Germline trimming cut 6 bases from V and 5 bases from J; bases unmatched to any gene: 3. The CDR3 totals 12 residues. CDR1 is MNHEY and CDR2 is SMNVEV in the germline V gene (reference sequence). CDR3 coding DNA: TGTGCCAGCAGGACAGGGCTGGAGACCCAGTACTTC. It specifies CASRTGLETQYF.